This T cell receptor (beta chain) emerged from a study of healthy donors' naive CD4 and CD8 T cells. Study-wide context: Donors spanned ages 20-25, 40-50 and 60-70 years, half female. TCR alpha primers covered all functional IMGT alpha gene variants. Findings and limits, study-wide: Chains were not paired, since alpha and beta were sequenced in bulk. About 13% of CD4/CD8 propensity variance appeared explained by V, J and CDR3 charge.

Starting from about 0.55 ug of total RNA, TCR libraries were made with linear amplification. Each CDR3 protein is one row after TCRdb ran MiXCR on the reads. This table has 200,000 or so distinct CDR3 sequences, over 60% appearing once. This CDR3 is 13 amino acids long. CDR1 MNHEY and CDR2 SVGAGI come from the germline V gene. V was cut by 8 bases and J by 3 bases, with 8 bases left in between. This clonotype was counted between two and nine times. Its antigen remains unidentified. This rearrangement joins TRBV6-5 to TRBJ1-6; D uncertain. This TCR came from a pool of human donors in good health; the sample pools cells from several healthy donors. Sequencing was done on a sample of naive CD4+ and CD8+ T cells sorted from blood, pooled from several donors. CDR3 DNA sequence: TGTGCCAGCCAAAGGAGCTATAATTCACCCCTCCACTTT. This translates into CASQRSYNSPLHF.